Below, 8 T cell receptor beta chains from the same sample are listed, as sequenced in a study of identical twins. MiXCR, applied by TCRdb to the 5' RACE reads, yields one record per CDR3 protein. The data show about 1.7 million distinct CDR3 sequences, more than 30% seen once. The sequenced sample consisted of cord blood. The receptors stem from a newborn girl in good health.

In this sample, this clonotype turned up a few times. V and J are TRBV28 and TRBJ1-2; 9 nucleotides agree with TRBD1. Trimming removed 5 bases from V and 8 bases from J; junction bases left unmatched: 12. Germline assignment: CDR1 MDHEN and CDR2 SYDVKM. This CDR3 comprises 15 residues. DNA of the CDR3: TGTGCCAGCAGTCTATTACGACAGGGGGGAGTAGGCTACACCTTC. This encodes CASSLLRQGGVGYTF.

There are a few counts of this clonotype. The J gene is TRBJ2-7, the V gene TRBV27; TRBD2 aligns across 11 bases. Losses at the gene ends were 5 bases for V and 7 bases for J; bases not matched to a gene: 7. CDR1 is MNHEY and CDR2 is SMNVEV in the germline V gene (reference sequence). The CDR3 totals 14 residues. The CDR3 nucleotides are TGTGCCAGCAGTATACTAGCGGGAGTGCGAGAGCAGTACTTC. As protein: CASSILAGVREQYF.

The rearrangement links TRBV2 to TRBJ2-1, with D perhaps TRBD2 (5 bases). The DNA end lines up better with TRBJ2-7; the J call may be wrong. The germline CDR1 and CDR2 sequences are SNHLY and FYNNEI. The CDR3 loop spans 13 amino acids. The CDR3 region is CASLRVIYNEQYF. CDR3 coding DNA: TGTGCCAGTTTGCGGGTAATCTACAATGAGCAGTACTTC.

V usage is TRBV20-1 and J usage is TRBJ2-3; TRBD1 or TRBD2 may be the D gene (5 bases each). The CDR3 has 14 residues. Looked up from germline, CDR1 is DFQATT and CDR2 is SNEGSKA (reference sequence). Trimming took 6 bases from V and 2 from J, leaving 15 bases between them. CDR3 region: CSASRGALTDTQYF. The CDR3 DNA reads as TGCAGTGCCTCTCGGGGCGCCCTCACAGATACGCAGTATTTT.

The chain couples TRBV29-1 to TRBJ1-1; D gene uncertain. CDR3 length: 12 residues. Looked up from germline, CDR1 is SQVTM and CDR2 is ANQGSEA. Trimming took off 7 bases at V and 4 bases at J, with 13 bases between the two ends. The CDR3 is CSARFRGTEAFF. CDR3 DNA sequence: TGCAGCGCCCGGTTTCGGGGCACTGAAGCTTTCTTT.

Concerning this clonotype itself: A read error may produce the germline difference seen at one junction end. The rearrangement joins TRBV7-7 to TRBJ2-7; D gene ambiguous. The V gene's germline CDR1 is SSHAT and CDR2 FNYEAQ (reference sequence). The CDR3 is made up of 14 amino acids. The CDR3, as DNA: TGTGCTAGCAGCTTACAACACCTGGCCTACGAGCAGTACTTC. As protein: CASSLQHLAYEQYF.

Comments on this clonotype: The junction and the germline gene differ at one end; a read error may be behind it. V usage is TRBV27 and J usage is TRBJ2-1, with a weak D call TRBD2 (6 bases). Germline CDR1 is MNHEY and CDR2 is SMNVEV (reference sequence). This CDR3 spans 14 amino acids. The CDR3 DNA reads TGCGCCAGCAGCCTCCGGGACTTCTACAATGAGCAGTTCTTC. Its translation is CASSLRDFYNEQFF.

J is TRBJ1-3 and V is TRBV6-1; D call uncertain. This CDR3 has 15 residues. CDR1 is MNHNS, CDR2 SASEGT, per germline. V shed 2 bases and J shed 2 bases, with 10 bases lying between them. The CDR3 nucleotides read TGTGCCAGCAGTGAATTTTGGACGGCTGGAAACACCATATATTTT. It yields the protein CASSEFWTAGNTIYF.